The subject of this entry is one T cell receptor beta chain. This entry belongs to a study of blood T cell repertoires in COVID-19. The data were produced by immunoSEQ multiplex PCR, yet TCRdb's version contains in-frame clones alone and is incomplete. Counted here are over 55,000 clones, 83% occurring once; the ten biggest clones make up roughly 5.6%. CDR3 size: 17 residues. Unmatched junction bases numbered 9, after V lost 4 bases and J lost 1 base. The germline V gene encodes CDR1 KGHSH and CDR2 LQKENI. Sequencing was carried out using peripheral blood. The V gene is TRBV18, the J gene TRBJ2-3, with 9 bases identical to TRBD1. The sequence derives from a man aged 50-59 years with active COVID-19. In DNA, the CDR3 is TGTGCCAGCTCACGCGACGGGGACAGGGTGGGCACAGATACGCAGTATTTT. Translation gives CASSRDGDRVGTDTQYF.